The 29 T cell receptor beta chains listed next were all sequenced from one sample in a study of T cells in Graves' hyperthyroidism and ophthalmopathy. TCR beta CDR3 regions were amplified from RNA. TCR CDR3 underwent first-round RT-PCR with the HTBI primer set. TCRdb processed the multiplex PCR reads anew with MiXCR; each CDR3 protein has one entry. The sample carries around 450,000 distinct CDR3 sequences, roughly an eighth recorded once. Specimen: blood. The receptor source for this set is a woman between 18 and 29 years old with Graves' hyperthyroidism.

CDR3 nucleotide sequence: TGTGCCAGCAGACCCAGCGGGAGAACCTACAATGAGCAGTTCTTC. This codes for CASRPSGRTYNEQFF. V usage is TRBV11-2 and J usage is TRBJ2-1, with 8 nucleotides matching TRBD2. CDR3 length: 15 amino acids. CDR1 and CDR2 from the germline V gene are SGHAT and FQNNGV. Trimming took 6 bases from V and 2 from J; bases not matched to a gene: 6.

This clonotype has a count of ten or more. The chain couples TRBV7-2 to TRBJ1-6; no reliable D call. Germline V gene data show CDR1 as SGHTA and CDR2 as FQGNSA. V was pared by 1 base and J by 8 bases, with 12 bases between. CDR3 length: 15 residues. The CDR3 DNA follows: TGTGCCAGCAGCTTAGATCGTGGCGCAGATTCACCCCTCCACTTT. Translating gives CASSLDRGADSPLHF.

This clonotype was detected only a few times. The final CDR3 position lacks the conserved phenylalanine or tryptophan, pointing to a likely read error. This chain links TRBV20-1 with TRBJ2-1; D unclear. The CDR3 is 13 amino acids. Trimming stripped 3 bases from V and 6 bases from J, with 12 bases between. CDR1 is DFQATT, CDR2 SNEGSKA, per germline (reference sequence). The CDR3 coding sequence is TGCAGTGCTAGTATGGGGTCCCCCAATGAGCAGTTCCTC. Its translation: CSASMGSPNEQFL.

This clonotype was seen at least ten times. The gene calls are TRBV12-3 or TRBV12-4 and TRBJ2-3; 7 bases map to TRBD1. Germline trimming cut 2 bases from V and 6 bases from J; bases unmatched to any gene: 2. This CDR3 has 13 amino acids. As DNA, the CDR3 is TGTGCCAGCAGTTTAAGGGGGCGGGATACGCAGTATTTT. Amino acids: CASSLRGRDTQYF.

This clonotype was seen at least ten times. The chain is built from TRBV30 and TRBJ2-7, with D possibly matching TRBD2 (6 bases). Trimming pared 0 bases from V and 6 bases from J, leaving 12 bases between. Germline V gives CDR1 GTSNPN, CDR2 SVGIG (reference sequence). This CDR3 has 13 amino acids. CDR3 sequence: CAWSVRRESEQYF. For the CDR3, the DNA is TGTGCCTGGAGTGTAAGGAGGGAGTCCGAGCAGTACTTC.

This chain joins TRBV28 and TRBJ1-2; 7 bases match TRBD1. The germline V gene encodes CDR1 MDHEN and CDR2 SYDVKM. After removal of 5 bases from V and 3 bases from J, the junction contained 3 bases not matched to a gene. The CDR3 sequence is 13 residues long. CDR3 sequence (DNA): TGTGCCAGCAGTATGACAGGGTACTATGGCTACACCTTC. Translating it yields CASSMTGYYGYTF.

The sample holds a few counts of this clonotype. This chain uses TRBV20-1 with TRBJ2-2; D unclear. V was shortened by 0 bases and J by 2 bases, with 16 bases between the two germline ends. The germline gives CDR1 DFQATT, CDR2 SNEGSKA (reference sequence). CDR3 length: 17 residues. CDR3 sequence (DNA): TGCAGTGCTAGAGATCCCCGTCAGTTTTCCAACACCGGGGAGCTGTTTTTT. It specifies CSARDPRQFSNTGELFF.

This clonotype was counted between two and nine times. This may be a read error: a much more frequent sequence differs by one nucleotide. The chain has TRBV6-1 and TRBJ2-7; the match to TRBD1 covers 7 bases. CDR1 and CDR2 (germline): MNHNS, SASEGT. This CDR3 spans 14 amino acids. Germline trimming cut 7 bases from V and 0 bases from J; bases unmatched to any gene: 6. Here the CDR3 DNA reads TGTGCCAGCAACTCACAGGGGAGCTCCTACGAGCAGTACTTC. Protein product: CASNSQGSSYEQYF.

The rearrangement joins TRBV7-9 to TRBJ2-2; weak D call: TRBD2 (7 bases). Germline CDR1 reads SEHNR; CDR2 reads FQNEAQ (reference sequence). This CDR3 has 15 amino acids. Deletions cut 0 bases from V and 5 bases from J, with 10 bases between. CDR3 protein: CASSLAGGETGELFF. The CDR3 bases are TGTGCCAGCAGCTTAGCAGGGGGGGAGACCGGGGAGCTGTTTTTT.

This clonotype was detected ten times or more. V gene TRBV2 combines with J gene TRBJ2-7, with no clear D. Germline CDR1 is SNHLY and CDR2 is FYNNEI. V dropped 2 bases and J dropped 6 bases, with 8 bases sitting between them. This CDR3 is 12 amino acids long. The CDR3 sequence: CASSEFASEQYF. Here the CDR3 DNA reads TGTGCCAGCAGTGAATTCGCTAGCGAGCAGTACTTC.

This clonotype has ten or more counts. V and J are TRBV27 and TRBJ2-7; 15 bases are shared with TRBD2. V shed 7 bases, J shed 1 base, and the junction held 11 bases outside the gene matches. Per germline, CDR1 MNHEY and CDR2 SMNVEV (reference sequence). The CDR3 has 18 residues. Here the CDR3 DNA reads TGTGCCAGCATTCTTCCTAGGACTAGCGGGAGGGCGTCCTACGAGCAGTACTTC. This encodes CASILPRTSGRASYEQYF.

This clonotype was detected many times. The rearrangement links TRBV29-1 to TRBJ2-7, with 15 bases that match TRBD2. Germline V gives CDR1 SQVTM, CDR2 ANQGSEA. V lost 4 bases and J lost 2; bases outside the gene matches: 12. The CDR3 is 18 residues long. CDR3 loop: CSVVVGLAGGPRPYEQYF. The DNA for the CDR3 is TGCAGCGTTGTTGTCGGACTAGCGGGAGGGCCTCGACCCTACGAGCAGTACTTC.

This clonotype was observed many times. The chain recombines TRBV5-6 with TRBJ2-7; D not certain. The length of the CDR3 is 13 residues. The V gene's germline CDR1 is SGHDT and CDR2 YYEEEE. V was pared by 3 bases and J by 3 bases, with 10 bases between. The CDR3 is CASSSGSRYEQYF. Written as DNA, the CDR3 is TGTGCCAGCAGCTCAGGATCGCGCTACGAGCAGTACTTC. The full variable domain, its missing parts supplied by reference TRBV5-6 and TRBJ2-7, is DAGVTQSPTHLIKTRGQQVTLRCSPKSGHDTVSWYQQALGQGPQFIFQYYEEEERQRGNFPDRFSGHQFPNYSSELNVNALLLGDSALYLCASSSGSRYEQYFGPGTRLTVT.

This clonotype was observed at least ten times. This chain uses TRBV6-5 with TRBJ1-1; D possibly corresponds to TRBD1 (5 bases). The CDR3 has 18 residues. Trimming took 0 bases from V and 2 from J, leaving 19 bases between them. Looked up from germline, CDR1 is MNHEY and CDR2 is SVGAGI. This CDR3 reads CASSYSRWGGYTNTEAFF. In nucleotides, the CDR3 is TGTGCCAGCAGTTACTCGAGGTGGGGCGGATATACCAACACTGAAGCTTTCTTT.

This clonotype showed up many times. The V call is TRBV6-2 or TRBV6-3, the J call TRBJ2-1; 9 nucleotides match TRBD2. Unmatched junction bases numbered 19, after V lost 7 bases and J lost 3 bases. This CDR3 comprises 19 residues. CDR1 and CDR2 from the germline V gene are MNHEY and SVGEGT. The CDR3: CASTLTGLAGMGIYNEQFF. The CDR3, as DNA: TGTGCCAGCACCTTAACAGGCCTAGCGGGAATGGGGATCTACAATGAGCAGTTCTTC.

The chain combines TRBV28 with TRBJ1-5; no firm D call. Germline V gene sequence: CDR1 MDHEN, CDR2 SYDVKM. V shed 4 bases and J shed 3 bases, with 10 bases lying between them. CDR3 length: 14 amino acids. The CDR3 reads CASSSLRDNQPQHF. The CDR3 coding sequence is TGTGCCAGCAGTTCCTTACGGGACAATCAGCCCCAGCATTTT.

This clonotype came up many times. The chain employs TRBV2 and TRBJ2-2; 9 bases align to TRBD2. The CDR3 extends over 15 amino acids. The germline CDR1 and CDR2 sequences are SNHLY and FYNNEI. With 4 bases clipped from V and 1 base from J, the junction kept 1 base outside the gene matches. The CDR3 loop is CASSGTSVNTGELFF. CDR3 DNA: TGTGCCAGCAGTGGGACTAGCGTGAACACCGGGGAGCTGTTTTTT.

This sequence joins TRBV7-2 and TRBJ2-7, with D hard to call. The CDR3 has 14 amino acids. Germline-derived CDR1 and CDR2 are SGHTA and FQGNSA. With 1 base removed from V and 3 bases from J, the gap between germline ends came to 10 bases. The CDR3 region is CASSLGPADYEQYF. The CDR3 nucleotides read TGTGCCAGCAGCTTAGGTCCAGCCGACTACGAGCAGTACTTC.

The rearrangement joins TRBV5-4 to TRBJ1-2, with TRBD1 identical over 9 bases. V was clipped by 4 bases and J by 3 bases; unmatched bases: 4. The CDR3 is made up of 14 amino acids. Germline values: CDR1 SGHNT, CDR2 YYREEE (reference sequence). CDR3 loop: CASSRGDRDYGYTF. CDR3 nucleotide sequence: TGTGCCAGCAGCCGCGGGGACAGGGACTATGGCTACACCTTC.

Of note for this clonotype: This could be a read error, since a much larger clone is one nucleotide away. The rearrangement uses TRBV18 and TRBJ2-7, with D maybe TRBD2 (7 bases). This CDR3 spans 15 amino acids. The germline CDR1 and CDR2 sequences are KGHSH and LQKENI. CDR3 amino acids: CASPPKRDNTYEQYF. CDR3 DNA sequence: TGTGCCAGCCCACCAAAGCGGGACAACACCTACGAGCAGTACTTC.

V and J are TRBV7-2 and TRBJ1-2, with TRBD1 identical over 8 bases. This CDR3 region has 15 residues. Trimming cost V 4 bases and J 5 bases; bases outside gene matches: 9. Germline V gives CDR1 SGHTA, CDR2 FQGNSA. In DNA, the CDR3 is TGTGCCAGCAGCTCCCTCGGGAGGACAGGGTATGGCTACACCTTC. Protein product: CASSSLGRTGYGYTF.

CDR3 loop: CASSGTSGLTDTQYF. CDR3 DNA sequence: TGTGCCAGCAGCGGGACTAGCGGCCTGACAGATACGCAGTATTTT. The rearrangement uses TRBV12-3 or TRBV12-4 and TRBJ2-3; 11 bases are a match to TRBD2. CDR3 length equals 15 residues. V was pared by 6 bases and J by 3 bases, with 5 bases of the junction left unmatched.

The table lists this clonotype with a few counts. V gene TRBV6-5 combines with J gene TRBJ1-1; D might be TRBD1 (5 bases). Germline V gene sequence: CDR1 MNHEY, CDR2 SVGAGI. CDR3 length equals 16 residues. Trimming shortened V by 0 bases and J by 3 bases, and 14 bases separated the two germline ends. The CDR3 region is CASSYSGGVRYTEAFF. In DNA, the CDR3 is TGTGCCAGCAGTTACTCGGGAGGGGTTAGGTACACTGAAGCTTTCTTT.

Concerning this clonotype: It is likely a read error, because the conserved phenylalanine at the end of the CDR3 is missing. The chain uses TRBV2 and TRBJ1-2, with TRBD1 matching over 7 bases. J gave up 3 bases and V 1 base, and 11 bases lay outside the gene matches. Germline loops: CDR1 SNHLY, CDR2 FYNNEI. This CDR3 has 17 amino acids. CDR3 residues: CASSEDSRSGGYYGYTL. The CDR3 nucleotides read TGTGCCAGCAGTGAAGATAGTAGGTCAGGGGGGTACTATGGCTACACCCTC.

There are many counts of this clonotype. The V call is TRBV9, the J call TRBJ2-7; D call uncertain. The CDR3 extends over 14 amino acids. Deletions cut 2 bases from V and 2 bases from J, with 11 bases between. The V gene's germline CDR1 is SGDLS and CDR2 YYNGEE. In DNA, the CDR3 is TGTGCCAGCAGCGTGAGCTCGGGCCCCTACGAGCAGTACTTC. This gives the protein CASSVSSGPYEQYF.

Many counts were recorded for this clonotype. V usage is TRBV28 and J usage is TRBJ1-1, with TRBD1 matching 10 bases. CDR3 size: 16 residues. V trimming: 4 bases; J trimming: 0 bases; junction bases outside the gene matches: 5. In germline, CDR1 is MDHEN, CDR2 SYDVKM. DNA for the CDR3: TGTGCCAGCAGTTCCCCGGGACAGGGGATGAACACTGAAGCTTTCTTT. Protein: CASSSPGQGMNTEAFF.

This clonotype was seen ten or more times. This rearrangement joins TRBV2 to TRBJ1-4, with 9 nucleotides matching TRBD1. V was clipped by 3 bases and J by 6 bases; unmatched bases: 5. CDR3 length: 15 amino acids. Germline lookup yields CDR1 SNHLY and CDR2 FYNNEI. CDR3 nucleotide sequence: TGTGCCAGCAGTGAGACAGGGGGTTTGGATGAAAAACTGTTTTTT. Residues: CASSETGGLDEKLFF.

There are a few counts of this clonotype. CDR3 coding DNA: TGCGCCAGCAGCTCGGTGGGACGAACCCCGTCTAATGAGCAGTTCTTC. Protein sequence: CASSSVGRTPSNEQFF. J is TRBJ2-1 and V is TRBV5-1; TRBD1 or TRBD2 may be the D gene (5 bases each). V was pared by 3 bases and J by 7 bases, with 20 bases between. Germline V lookup: CDR1 SGHRS, CDR2 YFSETQ. This CDR3 has 16 residues.

The rearrangement joins TRBV28 to TRBJ2-1; D may be TRBD2 (5 bases). The CDR3 extends over 13 amino acids. Germline CDR1 MDHEN, CDR2 SYDVKM. V was cut by 8 bases and J by 5 bases, with 13 bases left in between. CDR3 sequence (DNA): TGTGCCAGCTCGTCTGAGCGGCACAATGAGCAGTTCTTC. Its protein is CASSSERHNEQFF.